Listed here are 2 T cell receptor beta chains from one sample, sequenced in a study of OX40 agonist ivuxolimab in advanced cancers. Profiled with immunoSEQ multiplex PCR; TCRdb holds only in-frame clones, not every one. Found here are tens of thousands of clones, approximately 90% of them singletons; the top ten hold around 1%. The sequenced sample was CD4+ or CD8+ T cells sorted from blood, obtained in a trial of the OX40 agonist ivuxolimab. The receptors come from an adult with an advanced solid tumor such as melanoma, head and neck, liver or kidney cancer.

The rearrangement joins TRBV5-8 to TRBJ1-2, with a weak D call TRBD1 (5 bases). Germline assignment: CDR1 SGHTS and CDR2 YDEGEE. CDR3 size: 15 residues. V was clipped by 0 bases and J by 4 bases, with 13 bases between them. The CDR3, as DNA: TGTGCCAGCAGCTTGGGGGGACCCCTGGGCTATGGCTACACCTTC. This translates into CASSLGGPLGYGYTF.

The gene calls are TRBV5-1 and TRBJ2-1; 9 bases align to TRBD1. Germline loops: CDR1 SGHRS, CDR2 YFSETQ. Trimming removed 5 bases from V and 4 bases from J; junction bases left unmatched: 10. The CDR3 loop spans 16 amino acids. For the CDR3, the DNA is TGCGCCAGCAGTCCATCGGACAGGGGTTCATACAATGAGCAGTTCTTC. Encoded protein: CASSPSDRGSYNEQFF.